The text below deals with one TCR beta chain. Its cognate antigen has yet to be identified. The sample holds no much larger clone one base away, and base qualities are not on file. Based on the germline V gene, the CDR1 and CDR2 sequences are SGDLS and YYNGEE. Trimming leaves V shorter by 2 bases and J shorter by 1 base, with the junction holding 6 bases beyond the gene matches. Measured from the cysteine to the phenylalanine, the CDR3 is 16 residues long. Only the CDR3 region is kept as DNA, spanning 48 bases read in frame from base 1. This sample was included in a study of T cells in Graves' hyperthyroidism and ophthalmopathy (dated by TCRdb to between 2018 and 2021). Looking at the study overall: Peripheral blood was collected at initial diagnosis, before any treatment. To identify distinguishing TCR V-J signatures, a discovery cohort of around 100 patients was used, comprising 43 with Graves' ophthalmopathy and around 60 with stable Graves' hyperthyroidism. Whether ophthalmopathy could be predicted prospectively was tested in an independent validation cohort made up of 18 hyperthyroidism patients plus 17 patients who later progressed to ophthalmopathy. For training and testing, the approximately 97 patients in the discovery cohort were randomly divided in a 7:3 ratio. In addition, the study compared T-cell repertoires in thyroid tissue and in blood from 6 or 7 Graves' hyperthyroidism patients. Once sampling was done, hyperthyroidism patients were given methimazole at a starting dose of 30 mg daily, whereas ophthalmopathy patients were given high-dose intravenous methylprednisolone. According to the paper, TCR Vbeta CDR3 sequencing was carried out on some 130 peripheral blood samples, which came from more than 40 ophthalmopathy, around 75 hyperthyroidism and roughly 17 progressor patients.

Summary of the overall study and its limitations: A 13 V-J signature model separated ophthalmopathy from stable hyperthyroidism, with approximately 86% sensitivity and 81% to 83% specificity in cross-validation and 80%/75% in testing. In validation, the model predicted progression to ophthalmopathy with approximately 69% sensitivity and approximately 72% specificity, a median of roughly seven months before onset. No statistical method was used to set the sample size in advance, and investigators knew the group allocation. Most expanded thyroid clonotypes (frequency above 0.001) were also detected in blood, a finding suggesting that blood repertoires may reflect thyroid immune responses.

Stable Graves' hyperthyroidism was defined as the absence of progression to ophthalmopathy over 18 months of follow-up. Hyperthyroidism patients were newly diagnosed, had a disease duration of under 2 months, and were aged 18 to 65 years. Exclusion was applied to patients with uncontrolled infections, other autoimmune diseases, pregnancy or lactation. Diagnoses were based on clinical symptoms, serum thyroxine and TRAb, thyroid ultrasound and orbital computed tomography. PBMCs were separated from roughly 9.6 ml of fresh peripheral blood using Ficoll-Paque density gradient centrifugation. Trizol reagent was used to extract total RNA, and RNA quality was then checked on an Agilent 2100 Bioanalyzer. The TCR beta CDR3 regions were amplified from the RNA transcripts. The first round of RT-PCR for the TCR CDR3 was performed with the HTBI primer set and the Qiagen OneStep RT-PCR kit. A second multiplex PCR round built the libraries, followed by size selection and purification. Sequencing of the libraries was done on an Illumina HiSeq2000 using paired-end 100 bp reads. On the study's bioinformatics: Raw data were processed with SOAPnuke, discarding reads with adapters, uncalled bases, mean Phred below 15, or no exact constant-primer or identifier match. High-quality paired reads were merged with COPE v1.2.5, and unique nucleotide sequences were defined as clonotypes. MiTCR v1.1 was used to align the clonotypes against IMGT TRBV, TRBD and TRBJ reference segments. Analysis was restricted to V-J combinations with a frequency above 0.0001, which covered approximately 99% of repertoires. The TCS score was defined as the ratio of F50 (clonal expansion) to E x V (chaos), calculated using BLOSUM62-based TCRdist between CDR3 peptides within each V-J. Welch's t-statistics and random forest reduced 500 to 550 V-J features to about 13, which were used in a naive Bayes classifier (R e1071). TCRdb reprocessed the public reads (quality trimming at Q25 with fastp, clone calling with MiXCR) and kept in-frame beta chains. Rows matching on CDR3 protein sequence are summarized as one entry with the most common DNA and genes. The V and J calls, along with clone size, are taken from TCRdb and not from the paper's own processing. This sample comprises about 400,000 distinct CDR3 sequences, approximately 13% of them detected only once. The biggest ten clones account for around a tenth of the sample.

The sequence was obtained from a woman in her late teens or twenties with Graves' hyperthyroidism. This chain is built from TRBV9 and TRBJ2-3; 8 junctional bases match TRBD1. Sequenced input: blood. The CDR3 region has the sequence CASSVGTGEGTDTQYF. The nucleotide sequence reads TGTGCCAGCAGCGTGGGGACAGGTGAGGGCACAGATACGCAGTATTTT.